Below, 7 T cell receptor beta chains from the same sample are listed, as sequenced in a study of graft-versus-host responses after intestinal transplantation. This table comes from immunoSEQ multiplex PCR, and its TCRdb copy is limited to in-frame clones, with some not included. This sample has 100,000 to 110,000 clones, with more than 75% found just once. Their target antigens are unknown. The sample in question was unstimulated CD4+ T cells sorted from spleen or lymph node cells, obtained before transplant. These receptors originate from a human donor who was the organ donor for an intestinal transplant.

The chain employs TRBV18 and TRBJ1-5, with D possibly TRBD1 on 5 matching bases. This CDR3 region has 16 residues. Germline V gene sequence: CDR1 KGHSH, CDR2 LQKENI. V was clipped by 4 bases and J by 6 bases, with 19 bases between them. The CDR3 region is CASSLREWGESQPQHF. For the CDR3, the DNA is TGTGCCAGCTCACTACGGGAGTGGGGGGAGAGTCAGCCCCAGCATTTT.

The chain has TRBV5-5 and TRBJ2-3; 7 bases map to TRBD2. This CDR3 is built from 14 residues. Germline V gene data show CDR1 as SGHKS and CDR2 as YYEKEE (reference sequence). V trimming: 0 bases; J trimming: 8 bases; junction bases outside the gene matches: 6. The CDR3 DNA reads TGTGCCAGCAGCTTGGGATCGGGGGGATTTACGCAGTATTTT. Residues: CASSLGSGGFTQYF.

This clone was recorded only once. The gene calls are TRBV28 and TRBJ2-1; the D is unclear. Trimming shortened V by 10 bases and J by 6 bases, and 7 bases separated the two germline ends. CDR3 length equals 10 residues. Germline CDR1 reads MDHEN; CDR2 reads SYDVKM. CDR3 amino acids: CATRANEQFF. The CDR3 DNA follows: TGTGCCACACGCGCCAATGAGCAGTTCTTC.

The V call is TRBV5-1, the J call TRBJ1-4; no clear D gene. CDR3 length equals 14 residues. Germline V gene data show CDR1 as SGHRS and CDR2 as YFSETQ. The germline V and J ends were trimmed by 0 bases and 7 bases, with 10 bases remaining between them. The DNA for the CDR3 is TGCGCCAGCAGCTTGGCAGGAGAGGGTGAAAAACTGTTTTTT. Translation gives CASSLAGEGEKLFF.

The rearrangement joins TRBV6-1 to TRBJ2-3; 11 bases line up with TRBD2. The CDR3 totals 15 residues. The junction had 2 bases not matched to a gene; V was cut back by 2 bases and J by 4 bases. The germline gives CDR1 MNHNS, CDR2 SASEGT. As DNA, the CDR3 is TGTGCCAGCAGTGAATTTAGCGGGGGGGCAGATACGCAGTATTTT. This codes for CASSEFSGGADTQYF.

This chain links TRBV6-1 with TRBJ2-2, with D maybe TRBD1 (5 bases). Germline CDR1 reads MNHNS; CDR2 reads SASEGT. The length of the CDR3 is 16 residues. The V end lost 2 bases, the J end lost 1 base, and 11 bases lay between the germline ends. The CDR3 sequence is CASSEQGRGNTGELFF. In DNA form, the CDR3 reads TGTGCCAGCAGTGAACAGGGAAGGGGGAACACCGGGGAGCTGTTTTTT.

The V gene is TRBV5-6, the J gene TRBJ2-6; D not certain. Deletions cut 0 bases from V and 0 bases from J, with 13 bases between. The germline V gene has CDR1 SGHDT and CDR2 YYEEEE. The CDR3 extends over 18 amino acids. The CDR3 bases are TGTGCCAGCAGCTTGGGACCGACAACCATCTCTGGGGCCAACGTCCTGACTTTC. Amino acid sequence: CASSLGPTTISGANVLTF.